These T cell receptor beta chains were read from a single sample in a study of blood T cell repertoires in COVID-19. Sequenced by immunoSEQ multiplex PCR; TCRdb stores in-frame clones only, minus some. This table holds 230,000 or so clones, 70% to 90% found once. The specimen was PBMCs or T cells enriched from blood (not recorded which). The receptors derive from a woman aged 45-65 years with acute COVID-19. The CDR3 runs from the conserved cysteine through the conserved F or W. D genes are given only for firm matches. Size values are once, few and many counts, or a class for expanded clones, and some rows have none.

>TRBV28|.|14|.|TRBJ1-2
TGTGCCAGCAGTTTTGACAGGAATAACTATGGCTACACCTTC
CASSFDRNNYGYTF
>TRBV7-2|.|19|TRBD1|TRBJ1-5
TGTGCCAGCAGCTTAGCCGAAAACCGACAGGGGATTATAGTGCAGCCCCAGCATTTT
CASSLAENRQGIIVQPQHF
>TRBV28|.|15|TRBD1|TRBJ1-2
TGTGCCAGCAGTTTCCCCGGGACAGGGGGTGATGGCTACACCTTC
CASSFPGTGGDGYTF
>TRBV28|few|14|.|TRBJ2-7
TGTGCCAGCAGCCCACCGGCTAGGCCCTACGAGCAGTACTTC
CASSPPARPYEQYF
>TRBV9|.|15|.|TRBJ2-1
TGTGCCAGCAGCGCCCCCTATAGCTCCTACAATGAGCAGTTCTTC
CASSAPYSSYNEQFF
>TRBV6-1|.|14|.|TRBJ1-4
TGTGCCAGCAGTGAGGGAGGGGTTAGCGAAAAACTGTTTTTT
CASSEGGVSEKLFF
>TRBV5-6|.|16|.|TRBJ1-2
TGTGCCAGCAGCTTGGCTAGGGGTCCGATTAACTATGGCTACACCTTC
CASSLARGPINYGYTF
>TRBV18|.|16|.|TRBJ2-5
TGTGCCAGCTCACCACTTGGGCCACTTTCGGGGGAGACCCAGTACTTC
CASSPLGPLSGETQYF
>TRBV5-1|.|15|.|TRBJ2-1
TGCGCCAGCAGCTTGGATGGGGCCACCTACAATGAGCAGTTCTTC
CASSLDGATYNEQFF
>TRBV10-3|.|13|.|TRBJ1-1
TGTGCCATCAGTGAGCTTAGGACACGTACAGCTTTCTTT
CAISELRTRTAFF
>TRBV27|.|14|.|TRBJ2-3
TGTGCCAGCAAACCTAGCGCGGGTACAGATACGCAGTATTTT
CASKPSAGTDTQYF
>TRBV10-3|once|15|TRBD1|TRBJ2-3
TGTGCCATCAGTCGGACCGGGACAGGCACAGATACGCAGTATTTT
CAISRTGTGTDTQYF
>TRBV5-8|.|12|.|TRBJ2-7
TGTGCCAGCAGCTCAAACAGGTACGAGCAGTACTTC
CASSSNRYEQYF
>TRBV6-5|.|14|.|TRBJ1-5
TGTGCCAGCAGCCAGGAAGTTAGCAATCAGCCCCAGCATTTT
CASSQEVSNQPQHF
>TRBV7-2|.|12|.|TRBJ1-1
TGTGCCAGCAGCCGGGGGAGAGTGGAAGCTTTCTTT
CASSRGRVEAFF
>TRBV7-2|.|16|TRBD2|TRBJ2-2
TGTGCCAGCAGCCCTGGACTAGCGGGAGGAACCGGGGAGCTGTTTTTT
CASSPGLAGGTGELFF
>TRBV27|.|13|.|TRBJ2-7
TGTGCCAGCATGGAGGGTAGCTCCTACGAGCAGTACTTC
CASMEGSSYEQYF
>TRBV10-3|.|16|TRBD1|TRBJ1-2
TGTGCCATCAGTGGCACGGGGACAGAGGGGCCTTATGGCTACACCTTC
CAISGTGTEGPYGYTF
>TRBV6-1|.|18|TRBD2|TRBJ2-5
TGTGCCAGCAGTGAACAAATGGGACTAGCGGGAGGGCAAGAGACCCAGTACTTC
CASSEQMGLAGGQETQYF
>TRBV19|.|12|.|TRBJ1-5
TGTGCCAGTAATGAGTTCCCCCAGCCCCAGCATTTT
CASNEFPQPQHF
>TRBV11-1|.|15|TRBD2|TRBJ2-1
TGTGCCAGCAGCTTTTTGGCGGGAGAGGGCATGGTGCAGTTCTTC
CASSFLAGEGMVQFF
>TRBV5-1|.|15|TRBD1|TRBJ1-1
TGCGCCAGCAGCCGAACGCAGGGGGCGCGAACTGAAGCTTTCTTT
CASSRTQGARTEAFF
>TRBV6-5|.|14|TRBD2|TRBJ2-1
TGTGCCAGCACCCTTGACTTAGCGGGATCTGAGCAGTTCTTC
CASTLDLAGSEQFF
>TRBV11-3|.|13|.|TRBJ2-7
TGTGCCAGCAGCAACTCGGGGAGCTACGAGCAGTACTTC
CASSNSGSYEQYF
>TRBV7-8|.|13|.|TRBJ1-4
TGTGCCAGCAGCCGGAACAGGGCTGAAAAACTGTTTTTT
CASSRNRAEKLFF
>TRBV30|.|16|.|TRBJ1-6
TGTGCCTGGAGCCCTGGGGGGGACTCCTATAATTCACCCCTCCACTTT
CAWSPGGDSYNSPLHF
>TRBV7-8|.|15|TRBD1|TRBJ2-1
TGTGCCAGCAGCCCCCCAGCCCAGGGGGTCGGCGAGCAGTTCTTC
CASSPPAQGVGEQFF
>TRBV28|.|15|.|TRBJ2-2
TGTGCCAGCATATCCAACTTCGCGAACACCGGGGAGCTGTTTTTT
CASISNFANTGELFF
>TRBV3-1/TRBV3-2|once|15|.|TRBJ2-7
TGTGCCAGCAGCCCTAACGCCGGGTCAACCTACGAGCAGTACTTC
CASSPNAGSTYEQYF
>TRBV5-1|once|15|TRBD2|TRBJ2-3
TGCGCCAGCAGCTTACTAGCGGGAGGCACAGATACGCAGTATTTT
CASSLLAGGTDTQYF
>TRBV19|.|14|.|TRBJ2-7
TGTGCCAGTAGTTCGGGATCTCCGGGGTTCGAGCAGTACTTC
CASSSGSPGFEQYF
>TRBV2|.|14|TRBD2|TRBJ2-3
TGTGCCAGCAGTCTAGCGGGTAGCACAGATACGCAGTATTTT
CASSLAGSTDTQYF
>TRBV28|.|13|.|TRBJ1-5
TGTGCCAGCAAAACAGGAAGGGAACAGCCCCAGCATTTT
CASKTGREQPQHF
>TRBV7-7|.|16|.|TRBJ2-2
TGTGCTAGCAGCTTAGTACATGGGGCCGACACCGGGGAGCTGTTTTTT
CASSLVHGADTGELFF
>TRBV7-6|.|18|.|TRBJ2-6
TGTGCCAGCAGCCAGGGACTCCTGGGGAACTCTGGGGCCAACGTCCTGACTTTC
CASSQGLLGNSGANVLTF
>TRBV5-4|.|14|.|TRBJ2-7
TGTGCCAGCAGCATAGGATGGGGGCAGCGCGAGCAGTACTTC
CASSIGWGQREQYF
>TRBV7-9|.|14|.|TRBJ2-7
TGTGCCAGCAGCTTAGTCCCTAGTCGTGTCGAGCAGTACTTC
CASSLVPSRVEQYF
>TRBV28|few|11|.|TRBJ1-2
TGTGCCAGCAGTTTCTTAGGGGCGGACACCTTC
CASSFLGADTF
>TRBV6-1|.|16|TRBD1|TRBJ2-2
TGTGCCAGCAGTGAAGCACCAGGGGGAAGCACCGGGGAGCTGTTTTTT
CASSEAPGGSTGELFF
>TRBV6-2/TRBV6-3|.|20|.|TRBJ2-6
TGTGCCAGCAGTTTGTGGCGGAATGATAATAGATATTCTGGGGCCAACGTCCTGACTTTC
CASSLWRNDNRYSGANVLTF
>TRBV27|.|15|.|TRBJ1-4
TGTGCCAGCAGTTTATCTCGTCGGAGTAATGAAAAACTGTTTTTT
CASSLSRRSNEKLFF